Listed here are 13 T cell receptor beta chains from one sample, sequenced in a study of T cells in women clearing cervical HPV infection. The table came from immunoSEQ multiplex PCR; TCRdb's copy has only in-frame clones and leaves some out. The record lists about 36,000 clones, of which the ten most abundant hold about 1.8%. Sequencing was carried out using blood buffy coat. The source of these receptors is a woman between 18 and 75 years old with a cervical HPV16 infection that either progressed to CIN3+ or cleared (not recorded which).

Comments on this clone: The CDR3 end falls 3 residues outside the read, so it is completed with the germline J gene. V usage is TRBV12-3 or TRBV12-4 and J usage is TRBJ2-7; tentatively, D is TRBD1 (6 bases). With 10 bases removed from V and 0 bases from J, the gap between germline ends came to 10 bases. This CDR3 is built from 12 residues. CDR3 residues: CATGQNSYEQYF. The CDR3 DNA, read in part, is TGTGCCACAGGACAGAACTCCTACGAG.

The part of the CDR3 DNA that was read is TGTGCCAGCAGCCCTGGCCCCTCGGACAGGGGGCAAGAGACG. This translates into CASSPGPSDRGQET. The whole CDR3 protein reads CASSPGPSDRGQETQYF. The V gene is TRBV7-6, the J gene TRBJ2-3; TRBD1 matches at 11 bases. Read sequence stops 3 residues before the CDR3 end, and the germline J gene provides the missing end. CDR3 length: 17 amino acids. Germline V lookup: CDR1 SGHVS, CDR2 FNYEAQ.

The CDR3 bases that were read are TGTGCCAGCAGGCCCGGACAGGGTAGCTCCTACGAC. This codes for CASRPGQGSSYD. From start to end, the CDR3 is CASRPGQGSSYDYTF. This chain uses TRBV7-6 with TRBJ1-2, with 8 bases that match TRBD1. The read gets to within 3 residues of the CDR3 end, and the germline J gene fills in the rest. The length of the CDR3 is 15 residues. Per the germline V gene, CDR1 is SGHVS and CDR2 is FNYEAQ.

In regard to this clone: The read gets to within 3 residues of the CDR3 end, and the germline J gene fills in the rest. The chain uses TRBV2 and TRBJ2-3; 8 nucleotides line up with TRBD2. Germline CDR1 is SNHLY and CDR2 is FYNNEI. The ends lost 0 bases at V and 3 bases at J; junction bases unmatched: 8. The CDR3 loop spans 17 amino acids. The part of the CDR3 DNA that was read is TGTGCCAGCAGTGAAGCTTTTTCGGGGGGGCGGACAGATACG. This sequence encodes CASSEAFSGGRTDT. The whole CDR3 reads CASSEAFSGGRTDTQYF.

About this clone: With the read ending 3 residues before the CDR3 end, the germline J gene is used to fill in that end. V usage is TRBV5-1 and J usage is TRBJ1-4; the match to TRBD1 covers 7 bases. Per the germline V gene, CDR1 is SGHRS and CDR2 is YFSETQ. V shed 0 bases and J 8 bases; nucleotides not matched to a gene: 4. This CDR3 spans 14 amino acids. The sequenced part of the CDR3 DNA is TGCGCCAGCAGCTTGGGACAGGGAAGGGAAAAA. Protein: CASSLGQGREK. The full CDR3 sequence reads CASSLGQGREKLFF.

As regards this clone: Read coverage stops 3 residues before the CDR3 terminus; the germline J gene supplies the remainder. The J gene is TRBJ1-1, the V gene TRBV2, with D tentatively TRBD1 (6 bases). V was shortened by 7 bases and J by 4 bases, with 16 bases between the two germline ends. Germline lookup yields CDR1 SNHLY and CDR2 FYNNEI. This CDR3 has 14 residues. CDR3 DNA (partial): TGTGCCAGCAATATCCAGGGGCTGGGCACTGAA. This gives the protein CASNIQGLGTE. In full, the CDR3 reads CASNIQGLGTEAFF.

Regarding this clone: The CDR3 goes on 3 residues after the read ends, and that part is filled in from the germline J gene. The chain employs TRBV20-1 and TRBJ2-7; TRBD1 matches 8 bases. CDR1 and CDR2 from the germline V gene are DFQATT and SNEGSKA (reference sequence). Germline trimming cut 3 bases from V and 3 bases from J; bases unmatched to any gene: 7. The CDR3 has 14 residues. Incomplete CDR3 DNA: TGCAGTGCTAGGCTACCCGGACAGGGCTACGAG. Its translation is CSARLPGQGYE. From start to end, the CDR3 is CSARLPGQGYEQYF.

Comment on this clone: The CDR3 end falls 3 residues outside the read, so it is completed with the germline J gene. The V and J genes are TRBV20-1 and TRBJ2-7; 10 bases map to TRBD1. The junction had 6 bases not matched to a gene; V was cut back by 0 bases and J by 4 bases. Germline CDR1 is DFQATT and CDR2 is SNEGSKA (reference sequence). CDR3 length: 15 residues. The CDR3 bases that were read are TGCAGTGCTAGAGAAGGGACAGGGGATTGGTACGAG. It yields the protein CSAREGTGDWYE. The full CDR3 protein reads CSAREGTGDWYEQYF.

Note on this clone: Read coverage stops 3 residues before the CDR3 terminus; the germline J gene supplies the remainder. This chain uses TRBV18 with TRBJ1-2; D gene ambiguous. Germline V gene lookup returns CDR1 KGHSH and CDR2 LQKENI. The CDR3 covers 11 residues. This chain's CDR3 is CASSYTDTYTF. Incomplete CDR3 DNA: TGTGCCAGCTCTTACACAGATACC.

The DNA read from the CDR3 is TGTGCCAGCAGCTTACGGCAGGGCGGCACCGGGGAG. Translating it yields CASSLRQGGTGE. The complete CDR3 reads CASSLRQGGTGELFF. V is TRBV11-1 and J is TRBJ2-2; D may be TRBD1 (5 bases). The missing CDR3 end, 3 residues past where the read stops, is filled in from the germline J gene. The CDR3 spans 15 residues. The V end was cut by 2 bases, the J end by 4 bases, with 11 bases between. CDR1 is SGHAT and CDR2 is FQDESV in the germline V gene (reference sequence).

Notes on this clone: One end of the junction does not line up with germline, which may come from a read error. The read ends 3 residues before the CDR3 terminus; that terminus is restored from the germline J gene. The rearrangement uses TRBV18 and TRBJ2-5; 9 nucleotides agree with TRBD1. CDR3 length: 15 amino acids. Germline-derived CDR1 and CDR2 are KGHSH and LQKENI. CDR3 DNA, as far as it was read: TGTGCCAGCGCACCGGGACAGGGAATCGGAAAGACC. Protein product: CASAPGQGIGKT. The full CDR3 sequence reads CASAPGQGIGKTQYF.

Concerning this clone itself: The CDR3 end lies 3 residues beyond the end of the read and is filled in from the germline J gene. V and J are TRBV7-2 and TRBJ1-5; 7 nucleotides align to TRBD1. CDR1 is SGHTA and CDR2 is FQGNSA in the germline V gene. J was trimmed by 6 bases and V by 5 bases; bases with no gene match: 7. This CDR3 spans 14 amino acids. The sequenced part of the CDR3 DNA is TGTGCCAGCAGCCTTGACAGGGACGTTCAGCCC. Translated, it gives CASSLDRDVQP. The entire CDR3 protein is CASSLDRDVQPQHF.

A note on this clone: The CDR3 end lies 3 residues beyond the end of the read and is filled in from the germline J gene. V usage is TRBV5-1 and J usage is TRBJ2-7, with 8 bases matching TRBD1. This CDR3 has 14 residues. Germline V CDR1 and CDR2: SGHRS, YFSETQ. V lost 3 bases and J lost 1; bases outside the gene matches: 3. The part of the CDR3 DNA that was read is TGCGCCAGCAGCTGGACAGGGAATTCCTACGAG. The encoded protein is CASSWTGNSYE. The whole CDR3 reads CASSWTGNSYEQYF.